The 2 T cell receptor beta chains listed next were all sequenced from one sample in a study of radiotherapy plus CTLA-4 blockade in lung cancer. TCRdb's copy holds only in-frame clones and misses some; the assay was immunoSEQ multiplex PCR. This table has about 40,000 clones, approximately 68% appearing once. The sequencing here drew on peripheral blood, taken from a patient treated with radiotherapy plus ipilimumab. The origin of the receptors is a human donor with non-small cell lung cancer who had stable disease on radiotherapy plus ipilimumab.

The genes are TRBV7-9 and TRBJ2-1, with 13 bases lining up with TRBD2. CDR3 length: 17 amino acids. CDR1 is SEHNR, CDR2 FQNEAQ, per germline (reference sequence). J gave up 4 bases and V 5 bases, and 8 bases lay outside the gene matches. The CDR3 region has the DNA TGTGCCAGCAGCCCCGGACTAGCGGGGGCCCTTTACAATGAGCAGTTCTTC. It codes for CASSPGLAGALYNEQFF.

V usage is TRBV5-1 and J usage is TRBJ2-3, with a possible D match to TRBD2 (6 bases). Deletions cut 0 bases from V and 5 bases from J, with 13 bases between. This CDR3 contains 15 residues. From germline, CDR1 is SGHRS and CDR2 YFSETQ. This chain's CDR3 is CASSLVRGYEDTQYF. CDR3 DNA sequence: TGCGCCAGCAGCTTGGTTCGGGGGTACGAAGATACGCAGTATTTT.